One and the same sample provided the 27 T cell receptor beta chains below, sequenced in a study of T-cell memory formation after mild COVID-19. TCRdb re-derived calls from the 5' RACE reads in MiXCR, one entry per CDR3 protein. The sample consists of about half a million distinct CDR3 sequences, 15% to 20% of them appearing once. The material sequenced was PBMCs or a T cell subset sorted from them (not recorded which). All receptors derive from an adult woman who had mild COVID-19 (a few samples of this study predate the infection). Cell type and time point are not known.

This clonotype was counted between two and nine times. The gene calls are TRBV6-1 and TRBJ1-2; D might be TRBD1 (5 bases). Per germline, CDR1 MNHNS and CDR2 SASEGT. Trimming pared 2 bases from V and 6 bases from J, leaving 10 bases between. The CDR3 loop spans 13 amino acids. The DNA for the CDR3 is TGTGCCAGCAGTGAAATGGGGGGACATGGCTACACCTTC. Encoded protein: CASSEMGGHGYTF.

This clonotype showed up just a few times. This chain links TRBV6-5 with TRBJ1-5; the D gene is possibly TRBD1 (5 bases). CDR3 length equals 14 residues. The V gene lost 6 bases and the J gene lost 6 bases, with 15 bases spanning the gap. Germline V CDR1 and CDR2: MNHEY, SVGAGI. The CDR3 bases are TGTGCCAGCAGCGGCGCGGGACCATTTCAGCCCCAGCATTTT. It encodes CASSGAGPFQPQHF.

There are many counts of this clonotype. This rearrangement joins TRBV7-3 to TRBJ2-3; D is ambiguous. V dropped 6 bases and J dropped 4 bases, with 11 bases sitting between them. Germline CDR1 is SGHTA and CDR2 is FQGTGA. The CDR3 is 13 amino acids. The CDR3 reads CASSPFGPDTQYF. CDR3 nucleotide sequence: TGTGCCAGCAGTCCGTTCGGGCCAGATACGCAGTATTTT.

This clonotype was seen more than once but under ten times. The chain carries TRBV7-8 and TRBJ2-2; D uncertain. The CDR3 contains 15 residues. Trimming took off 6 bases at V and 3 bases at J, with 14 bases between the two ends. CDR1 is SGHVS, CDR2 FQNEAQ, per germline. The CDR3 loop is CASRAMVADTGELFF. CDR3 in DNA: TGTGCCAGCAGGGCAATGGTCGCCGACACCGGGGAGCTGTTTTTT.

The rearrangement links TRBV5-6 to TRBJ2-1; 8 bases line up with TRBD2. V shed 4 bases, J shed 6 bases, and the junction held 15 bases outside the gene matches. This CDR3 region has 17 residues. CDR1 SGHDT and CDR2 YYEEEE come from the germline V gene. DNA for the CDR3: TGTGCCAGCAGCCGAGAGCGGGGCGGGAGGAGTGGCAATGAGCAGTTCTTC. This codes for CASSRERGGRSGNEQFF.

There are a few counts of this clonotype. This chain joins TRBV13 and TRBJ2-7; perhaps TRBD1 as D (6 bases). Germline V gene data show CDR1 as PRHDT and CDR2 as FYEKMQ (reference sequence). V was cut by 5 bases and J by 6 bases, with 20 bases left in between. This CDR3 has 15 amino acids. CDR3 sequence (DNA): TGTGCCAGCAGCCCCTCGGAACAGGGACATGTCGAGCAGTACTTC. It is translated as CASSPSEQGHVEQYF.

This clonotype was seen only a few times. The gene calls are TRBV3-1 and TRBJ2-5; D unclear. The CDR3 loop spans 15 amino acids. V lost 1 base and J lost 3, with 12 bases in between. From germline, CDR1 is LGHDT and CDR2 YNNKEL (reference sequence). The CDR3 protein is CASSQAPGDEETQYF. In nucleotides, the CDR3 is TGTGCCAGCAGCCAAGCCCCTGGGGATGAAGAGACCCAGTACTTC.

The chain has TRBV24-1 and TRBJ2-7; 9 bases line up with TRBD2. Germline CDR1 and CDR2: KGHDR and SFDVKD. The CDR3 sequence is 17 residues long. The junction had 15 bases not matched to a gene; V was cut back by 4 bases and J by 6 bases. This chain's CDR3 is CATSDAVGSSGTVEQYF. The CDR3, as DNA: TGTGCCACCAGTGACGCCGTTGGGTCTAGCGGGACGGTCGAGCAGTACTTC.

CDR3 DNA sequence: TGCAGTGCTAGAGATAGGAGCGGGGGGCCGGCCTACGAGCAGTACTTC. Protein: CSARDRSGGPAYEQYF. The V call is TRBV20-1, the J call TRBJ2-7; 9 nucleotides match TRBD2. This CDR3 is built from 16 residues. V shed 0 bases and J 2 bases; nucleotides not matched to a gene: 8. Germline values: CDR1 DFQATT, CDR2 SNEGSKA (reference sequence).

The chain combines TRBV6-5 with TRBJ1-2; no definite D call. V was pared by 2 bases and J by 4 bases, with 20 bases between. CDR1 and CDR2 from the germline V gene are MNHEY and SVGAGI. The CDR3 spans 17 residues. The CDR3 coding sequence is TGTGCCAGCAGTTACCAGCGAAGTTCCTCGGCTTCCTATGGCTACACCTTC. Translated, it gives CASSYQRSSSASYGYTF.

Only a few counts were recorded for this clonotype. The CDR3 reads CASSDGTLLDYEQYF. The CDR3 coding sequence is TGTGCCAGCAGTGACGGGACTCTTCTCGACTACGAGCAGTACTTC. J is TRBJ2-7 and V is TRBV7-2, with a weak D call TRBD2 (6 bases). The V and J ends lost 6 bases and 3 bases respectively, with 18 bases between them. The CDR3 consists of 15 residues. Germline CDR1 reads SGHTA; CDR2 reads FQGNSA.

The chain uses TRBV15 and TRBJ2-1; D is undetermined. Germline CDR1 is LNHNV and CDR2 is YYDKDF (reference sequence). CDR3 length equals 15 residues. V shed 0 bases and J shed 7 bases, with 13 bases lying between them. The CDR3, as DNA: TGTGCCACCAGCAGAGATTTCCTGCTCATTAATGAGCAGTTCTTC. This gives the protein CATSRDFLLINEQFF.

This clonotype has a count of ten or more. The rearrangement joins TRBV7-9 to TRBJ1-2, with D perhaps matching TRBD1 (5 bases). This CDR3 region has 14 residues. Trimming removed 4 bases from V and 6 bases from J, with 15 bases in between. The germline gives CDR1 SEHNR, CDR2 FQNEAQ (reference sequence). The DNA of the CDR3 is TGTGCCAGCAGCTCCATCAGGGAAACGAATGGCTACACCTTC. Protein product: CASSSIRETNGYTF.

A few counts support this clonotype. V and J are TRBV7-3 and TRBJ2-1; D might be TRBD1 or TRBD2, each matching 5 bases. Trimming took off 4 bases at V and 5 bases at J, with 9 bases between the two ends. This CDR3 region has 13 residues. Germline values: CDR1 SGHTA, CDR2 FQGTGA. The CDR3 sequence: CASSSGPHNEQFF. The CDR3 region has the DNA TGTGCCAGCAGCTCGGGACCTCACAATGAGCAGTTCTTC.

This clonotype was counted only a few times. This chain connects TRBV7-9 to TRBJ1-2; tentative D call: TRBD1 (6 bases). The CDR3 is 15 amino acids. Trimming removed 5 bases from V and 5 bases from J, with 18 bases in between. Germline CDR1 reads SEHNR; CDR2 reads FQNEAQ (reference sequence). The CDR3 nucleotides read TGTGCCAGCAGCGGTGGGGGGGCCGCCATTTATGGCTACACCTTC. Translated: CASSGGGAAIYGYTF. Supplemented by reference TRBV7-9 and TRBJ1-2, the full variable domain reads DTGVSQNPRHKITKRGQNVTFRCDPISEHNRLYWYRQTLGQGPEFLTYFQNEAQLEKSRLLSDRFSAERPKGSFSTLEIQRTEQGDSAMYLCASSGGGAAIYGYTFGSGTRLTVV.

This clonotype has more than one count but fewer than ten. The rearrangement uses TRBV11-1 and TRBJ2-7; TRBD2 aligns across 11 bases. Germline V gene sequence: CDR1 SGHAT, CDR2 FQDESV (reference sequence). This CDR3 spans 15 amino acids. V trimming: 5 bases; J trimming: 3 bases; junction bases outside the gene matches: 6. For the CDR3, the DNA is TGTGCCAGCAGCCGCACTAGCGGGGGCGGCTACGAGCAGTACTTC. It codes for CASSRTSGGGYEQYF.

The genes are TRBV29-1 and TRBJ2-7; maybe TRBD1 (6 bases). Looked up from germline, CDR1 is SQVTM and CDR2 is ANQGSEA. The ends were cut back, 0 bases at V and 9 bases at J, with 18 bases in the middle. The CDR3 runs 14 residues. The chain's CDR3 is CSVEEEQGTLRQYF. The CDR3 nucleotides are TGCAGCGTTGAAGAAGAACAGGGTACCCTGAGGCAGTACTTC.

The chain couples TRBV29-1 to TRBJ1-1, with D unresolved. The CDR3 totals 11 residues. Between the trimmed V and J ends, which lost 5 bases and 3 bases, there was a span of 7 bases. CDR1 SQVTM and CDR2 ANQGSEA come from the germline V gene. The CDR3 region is CSVRHDTEAFF. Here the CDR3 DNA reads TGCAGCGTTCGACACGACACTGAAGCTTTCTTT.

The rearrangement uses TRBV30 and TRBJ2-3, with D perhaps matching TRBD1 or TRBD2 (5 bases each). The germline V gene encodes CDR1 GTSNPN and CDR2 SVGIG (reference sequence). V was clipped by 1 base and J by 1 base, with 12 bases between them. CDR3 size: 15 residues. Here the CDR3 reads CAWSAGALGTDTQYF. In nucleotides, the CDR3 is TGTGCCTGGAGTGCCGGGGCGCTTGGCACAGATACGCAGTATTTT. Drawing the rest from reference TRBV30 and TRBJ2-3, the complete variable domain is SQTIHQWPATLVQPVGSPLSLECTVEGTSNPNLYWYRQAAGRGLQLLFYSVGIGQISSEVPQNLSASRPQDRQFILSSKKLLLSDSGFYLCAWSAGALGTDTQYFGPGTRLTVL.

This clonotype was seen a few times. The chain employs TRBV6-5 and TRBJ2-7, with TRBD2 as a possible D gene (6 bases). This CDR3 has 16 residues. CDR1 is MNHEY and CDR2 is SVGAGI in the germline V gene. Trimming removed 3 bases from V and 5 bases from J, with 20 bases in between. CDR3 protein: CASSYTYGEVVNEQYF. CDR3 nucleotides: TGTGCCAGCAGTTATACCTACGGGGAGGTAGTTAACGAGCAGTACTTC.

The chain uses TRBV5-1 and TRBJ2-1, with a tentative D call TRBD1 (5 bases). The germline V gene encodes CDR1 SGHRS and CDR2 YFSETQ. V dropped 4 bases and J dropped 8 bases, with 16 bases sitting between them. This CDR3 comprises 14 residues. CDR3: CASSTNRLGDEQFF. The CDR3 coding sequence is TGCGCCAGCAGCACCAACAGGTTAGGAGATGAGCAGTTCTTC.

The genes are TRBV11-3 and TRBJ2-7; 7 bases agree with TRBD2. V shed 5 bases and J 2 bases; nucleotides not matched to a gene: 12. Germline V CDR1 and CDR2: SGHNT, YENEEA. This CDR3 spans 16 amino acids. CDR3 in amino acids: CASSQDPSGSTYEQYF. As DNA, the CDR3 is TGTGCCAGCAGCCAGGACCCTAGCGGTTCTACCTACGAGCAGTACTTC. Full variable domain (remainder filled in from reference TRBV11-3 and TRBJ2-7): EAGVVQSPRYKIIEKKQPVAFWCNPISGHNTLYWYLQNLGQGPELLIRYENEEAVDDSQLPKDRFSAERLKGVDSTLKIQPAELGDSAVYLCASSQDPSGSTYEQYFGPGTRLTVT.

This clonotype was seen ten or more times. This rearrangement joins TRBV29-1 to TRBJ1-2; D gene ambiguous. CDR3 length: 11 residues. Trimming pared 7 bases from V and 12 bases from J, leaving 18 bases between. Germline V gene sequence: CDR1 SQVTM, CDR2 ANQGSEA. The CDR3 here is CSAPAGQSNTF. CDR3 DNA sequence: TGCAGCGCTCCCGCCGGGCAGTCGAACACCTTC.

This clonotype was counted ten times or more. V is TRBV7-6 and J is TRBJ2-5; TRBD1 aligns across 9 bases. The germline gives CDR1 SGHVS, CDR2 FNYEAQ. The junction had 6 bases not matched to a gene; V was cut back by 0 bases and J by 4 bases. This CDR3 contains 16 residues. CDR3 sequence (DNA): TGTGCCAGCAGCTTAGCACAGGGGGCTTTGGGAGAGACCCAGTACTTC. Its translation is CASSLAQGALGETQYF. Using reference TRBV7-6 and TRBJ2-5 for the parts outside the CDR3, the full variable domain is GAGVSQSPRYKVTKRGQDVALRCDPISGHVSLYWYRQALGQGPEFLTYFNYEAQQDKSGLPNDRFSAERPEGSISTLTIQRTEQRDSAMYRCASSLAQGALGETQYFGPGTRLLVL.

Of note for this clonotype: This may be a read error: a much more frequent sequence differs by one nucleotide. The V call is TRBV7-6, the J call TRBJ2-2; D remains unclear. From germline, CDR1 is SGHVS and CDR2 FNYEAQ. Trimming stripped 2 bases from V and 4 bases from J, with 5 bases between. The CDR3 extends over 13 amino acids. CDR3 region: CASSLYTTGELFF. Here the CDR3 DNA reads TGTGCCAGCAGCTTATACACCACCGGGGAGCTGTTTTTT. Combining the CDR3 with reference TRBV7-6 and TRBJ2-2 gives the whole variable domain GAGVSQSPRYKVTKRGQDVALRCDPISGHVSLYWYRQALGQGPEFLTYFNYEAQQDKSGLPNDRFSAERPEGSISTLTIQRTEQRDSAMYRCASSLYTTGELFFGEGSRLTVL.

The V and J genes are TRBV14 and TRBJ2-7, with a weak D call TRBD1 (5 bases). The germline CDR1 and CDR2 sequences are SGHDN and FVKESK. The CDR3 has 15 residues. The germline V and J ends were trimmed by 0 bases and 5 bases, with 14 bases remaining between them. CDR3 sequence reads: CASSQDPARAHEQYF. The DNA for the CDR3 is TGTGCCAGCAGCCAAGATCCCGCCAGGGCGCACGAGCAGTACTTC.

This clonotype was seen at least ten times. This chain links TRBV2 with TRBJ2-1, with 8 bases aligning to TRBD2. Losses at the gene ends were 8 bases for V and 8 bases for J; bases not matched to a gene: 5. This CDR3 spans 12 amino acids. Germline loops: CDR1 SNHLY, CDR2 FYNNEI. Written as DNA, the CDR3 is TGTGCCAGCGTCACGGGAGGGGATGAGCAGTTCTTC. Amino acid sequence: CASVTGGDEQFF.